This T cell receptor beta chain was identified in a study of identical twins. This CDR3 comprises 15 residues. Between the trimmed V and J ends, which lost 5 bases and 8 bases, there was a span of 19 bases. Germline V gives CDR1 SEHNR, CDR2 FQNEAQ (reference sequence). Unique molecular identifiers were present on cDNA, and template switching added a universal primer site. Via MiXCR, TCRdb re-called the 5' RACE reads, giving one row per CDR3 protein. The repertoire has 500,000 to 650,000 distinct CDR3 sequences, around 20% of them found once; the top ten carry approximately 0.52%. This sample was shared with a second study, whose subject was yellow fever vaccine responses in identical twins.

The sequence came from a woman younger than 30 in good health. Sequences were obtained from CD4+ T cells sorted from blood. The rearrangement joins TRBV7-9 to TRBJ1-5; D is ambiguous. In DNA, the CDR3 is TGTGCCAGCAGCCCCCAGGCCGGCCCTTATGAGCCCCAGCATTTT. This translates into CASSPQAGPYEPQHF.